This TCR beta chain came from a study of neurological immune-mediated disorders. This clonotype was detected many times. Synthesis of cDNA was accomplished via 5'RACE employing 10-nucleotide random UMIs. The output of every sequencing run, over 200 million TCR-beta sequences, came from 15-18 subjects. A single record per CDR3 protein comes from TCRdb applying MiXCR to the 5' RACE reads. The sample contains some 66,000 distinct CDR3 sequences, 3.5% to 4.5% of which appear only once. The sample comprised PBMCs. The source is a man aged 45-65 years with multiple sclerosis.

CDR3 sequence reads: CSATGTGVPHSYNSPLHF. The CDR3 nucleotides are TGCAGTGCCACCGGGACAGGGGTTCCCCACTCCTATAATTCACCCCTCCACTTT. The rearrangement links TRBV20-1 to TRBJ1-6, with 10 positions matching TRBD1. From germline, CDR1 is DFQATT and CDR2 SNEGSKA (reference sequence). The CDR3 covers 18 residues. The trim removed 6 bases at V and 0 bases at J, leaving 11 bases unmatched.